This TCR beta chain is from a study of blood T cell repertoires in COVID-19. Study summary: Sites across the United States, Italy and Spain contributed samples from acute and convalescent COVID-19.

The CDR3 contains 14 residues. Trimming took off 1 base at V and 3 bases at J, with 9 bases between the two ends. The germline gives CDR1 MDHEN, CDR2 SYDVKM. TCRdb keeps only in-frame clones here, not all; method: immunoSEQ multiplex PCR. The sample includes around 300,000 clones, 88% seen only once; the top ten take around 2%. V and J are TRBV28 and TRBJ1-2; D is unclear. The sequencing sample was made of PBMCs or T cells enriched from blood (not recorded which). The TCR was taken from a woman aged 55 to 70 in a cohort exposed to, infected with or recovered from COVID-19 (not recorded which). CDR3 sequence: CASSLFKEYYGYTF. The CDR3 nucleotides read TGTGCCAGCAGTTTATTCAAGGAGTACTATGGCTACACCTTC.